The next 22 T cell receptor beta chains were all read from a single sample in a study of naive and memory T cell subsets. The beta constant-region primer was an equimolar mix of two oligonucleotides covering TRBC1 and TRBC2. Four rounds of PCR amplified the ligated cDNA using nested alpha and beta constant-region primers plus SP2. TCRdb reprocessed the UMI-ligation and nested PCR reads via MiXCR and lists one record per CDR3 protein. The sample gives some 9,700 distinct CDR3 sequences, around 5.4% of which show up once; roughly three fifths is in the top ten. Sequencing was done on a sample of CD4+ TEMRA cells from blood. Subset meaning: effector memory re-expressing CD45RA, CD45RA+ CD27-. The origin of the receptors is a human donor in good health.

In this sample, this clonotype turned up a few times. The chain carries TRBV3-2 and TRBJ2-2; the table gives TRBD2 as D, unverified against the DNA. TRBV3-2 is termed a pseudogene. The CDR3 runs 15 residues. CDR3 in amino acids: CASSQPESGAGELFF. The CDR3 DNA reads as TGTGCCAGCAGCCAACCGGAGTCGGGAGCCGGGGAGCTGTTTTTT.

The sample holds many counts of this clonotype. This chain links TRBV3-1 with TRBJ2-1, with TRBD2 identical over 10 bases. Germline V gene data show CDR1 as LGHDT and CDR2 as YNNKEL (reference sequence). There are 16 residues in the CDR3. After removal of 4 bases from V and 7 bases from J, the junction contained 10 bases not matched to a gene. The CDR3 DNA is TGTGCCAGCAGCCCCGTGGCAGCGGGAGGGCGGAATGAGCAGTTCTTC. It translates to CASSPVAAGGRNEQFF.

In its sample, this clonotype was seen many times. V and J are TRBV4-2 and TRBJ1-5; TRBD1 matches 9 bases. Germline-derived CDR1 and CDR2 are LGHNA and YNFKEQ. Trimming cost V 3 bases and J 4 bases; bases outside gene matches: 13. The CDR3 covers 18 residues. CDR3 nucleotide sequence: TGTGCCAGCAGCCAGTTAACAGGGGGCGGTATTAGTAATCAGCCCCAGCATTTT. It yields the protein CASSQLTGGGISNQPQHF.

This clonotype was recorded many times. The chain links TRBV6-4 to TRBJ2-7; tentative D call: TRBD2 (6 bases). Germline lookup yields CDR1 MRHNA and CDR2 SNTAGT. Trimming removed 1 base from V and 0 bases from J, with 16 bases in between. This CDR3 is built from 17 residues. CDR3 region: CASSDLLRRGRSYEQYF. The CDR3 DNA reads as TGTGCCAGCAGTGACTTACTCCGGCGGGGACGCTCCTACGAGCAGTACTTC.

This clonotype was counted at least ten times. The V gene is TRBV12-3 or TRBV12-4, the J gene TRBJ1-4; tentatively, D is TRBD1 (5 bases). The CDR3 has 13 residues. V was shortened by 4 bases and J by 5 bases, with 8 bases between the two germline ends. The chain's CDR3 is CASSSWGNEKLFF. The CDR3 region has the DNA TGTGCCAGCAGTTCATGGGGGAATGAAAAACTGTTTTTT.

This chain joins TRBV24-1 and TRBJ2-7; TRBD1 matches at 9 bases. Germline loops: CDR1 KGHDR, CDR2 SFDVKD. The CDR3 spans 15 residues. Written as DNA, the CDR3 is TGTGACACAAGTGATTCTTGGGGACAGGGTAAAGAGAAGTACTTC. Its protein is CDTSDSWGQGKEKYF.

This clonotype came up many times. The chain joins TRBV24-1 to TRBJ2-1; 12 bases are shared with TRBD2. Germline V gene lookup returns CDR1 KGHDR and CDR2 SFDVKD. This CDR3 is 16 amino acids long. V lost 5 bases, J lost 6 bases, and 7 bases stayed unmatched. The DNA of the CDR3 is TGTGCCACCAGTGCCATCGAGACTAGCGGGAGCAATGAGCAGTTCTTC. This codes for CATSAIETSGSNEQFF.

In this sample, this clonotype is medium-sized (0.01 to 0.1%). The chain uses TRBV27 and TRBJ2-2, with 7 bases aligning to TRBD1. V trimming: 9 bases; J trimming: 4 bases; junction bases outside the gene matches: 11. Germline V lookup: CDR1 MNHEY, CDR2 SMNVEV (reference sequence). The CDR3 runs 15 residues. The CDR3 reads CASRQTGMSTGELFF. As DNA, the CDR3 is TGTGCCAGTCGACAGACAGGGATGAGCACCGGGGAGCTGTTTTTT.

This chain joins TRBV6-2 or TRBV6-3 and TRBJ1-1; no definite D call. This CDR3 has 13 amino acids. The germline V gene has CDR1 MNHEY and CDR2 SVGEGT. V lost 2 bases, J lost 0 bases, and 4 bases lay in between. CDR3 DNA: TGTGCCAGCAGTTACCTTGTGAACACTGAAGCTTTCTTT. This encodes CASSYLVNTEAFF.

V usage is TRBV7-9 and J usage is TRBJ2-5; TRBD2 matches 14 bases. Germline V gives CDR1 SEHNR, CDR2 FQNEAQ (reference sequence). Trimming removed 3 bases from V and 13 bases from J; junction bases left unmatched: 13. The CDR3 consists of 16 residues. This CDR3 is CASSFDDSGTSGGWYF. CDR3 nucleotides: TGTGCCAGCAGCTTTGACGATTCCGGGACTAGCGGGGGTTGGTACTTC. The variable domain in full, completed from reference TRBV7-9 and TRBJ2-5, reads DTGVSQNPRHKITKRGQNVTFRCDPISEHNRLYWYRQTLGQGPEFLTYFQNEAQLEKSRLLSDRFSAERPKGSFSTLEIQRTEQGDSAMYLCASSFDDSGTSGGWYFGPGTRLLVL.

The chain is built from TRBV28 and TRBJ2-5; tentative D call: TRBD2 (5 bases). V lost 6 bases to trimming and J lost 7 bases, with 9 bases between them. There are 11 residues in the CDR3. From germline, CDR1 is MDHEN and CDR2 SYDVKM. CDR3 region: CASSRRGTQYF. Here the CDR3 DNA reads TGTGCCAGCAGCCGACGGGGGACCCAGTACTTC. Supplemented by reference TRBV28 and TRBJ2-5, the full variable domain reads DVKVTQSSRYLVKRTGEKVFLECVQDMDHENMFWYRQDPGLGLRLIYFSYDVKMKEKGDIPEGYSVSREKKERFSLILESASTNQTSMYLCASSRRGTQYFGPGTRLLVL.

This clonotype has a count of ten or more. V and J are TRBV18 and TRBJ1-1; no clear D. V shed 3 bases and J shed 6 bases, with 11 bases lying between them. Per germline, CDR1 KGHSH and CDR2 LQKENI. The CDR3 runs 13 residues. The CDR3 nucleotides are TGTGCCAGCTCACCCCAACTCAGCGCTGAAGCTTTCTTT. Encoded protein: CASSPQLSAEAFF.

The chain recombines TRBV5-4 with TRBJ2-1; the match to TRBD2 covers 13 bases. CDR1 is SGHNT and CDR2 is YYREEE in the germline V gene (reference sequence). V lost 4 bases and J lost 3; bases outside the gene matches: 7. The CDR3 runs to 17 residues. CDR3 amino acids: CASSQTSGGPYYNEQFF. The DNA for the CDR3 is TGTGCCAGCAGCCAGACTAGCGGGGGGCCGTACTACAATGAGCAGTTCTTC.

In its sample, this clonotype is large (0.1 to 1%). The chain carries TRBV11-1 and TRBJ2-1; weak D call: TRBD1 (6 bases). CDR3 length equals 15 residues. Germline lookup yields CDR1 SGHAT and CDR2 FQDESV (reference sequence). Trimming left V 2 bases short and J 6 bases short, with 14 bases between. The CDR3 loop reads CASSLRRTRGNEQFF. The CDR3 region has the DNA TGTGCCAGCAGCTTACGGCGGACCAGGGGCAATGAGCAGTTCTTC.

Regarding this clonotype: The junction and the germline gene differ at one end; a read error may be behind it. V is TRBV27 and J is TRBJ2-5; TRBD2 agrees at 9 bases. In germline, CDR1 is MNHEY, CDR2 SMNVEV (reference sequence). CDR3 length equals 14 residues. CDR3 sequence: CASGLAGVGETQYF. The CDR3 region has the DNA TGTGCCAGCGGTTTAGCGGGAGTGGGAGAGACCCAGTACTTC.

Sample share makes this clonotype large. V gene TRBV29-1 combines with J gene TRBJ2-6; D gene uncertain. V was trimmed by 7 bases and J by 2 bases, leaving 18 bases between them. The CDR3 sequence is 16 residues long. Germline CDR1 and CDR2: SQVTM and ANQGSEA. CDR3 DNA: TGCAGCGCCCCGTCGGGTGGCAGCACTGGGGCCAACGTCCTGACTTTC. This sequence encodes CSAPSGGSTGANVLTF.

This rearrangement joins TRBV7-2 to TRBJ1-5; 7 bases are shared with TRBD1. Trimming at V came to 5 bases and at J to 2 bases, leaving 3 bases not matched to a gene. Germline CDR1 and CDR2: SGHTA and FQGNSA. The CDR3 runs 14 residues. Here the CDR3 DNA reads TGTGCCAGCAGCCGGACAGGAGGCAATCAGCCCCAGCATTTT. Protein sequence: CASSRTGGNQPQHF.

Many counts were recorded for this clonotype. The chain joins TRBV5-1 to TRBJ1-2; D might be TRBD1 (5 bases). V lost 4 bases to trimming and J lost 6 bases, with 16 bases between them. The CDR3 sequence is 14 residues long. The germline V gene encodes CDR1 SGHRS and CDR2 YFSETQ. CDR3 amino acids: CASSPRDSMDGYTF. CDR3 DNA sequence: TGCGCCAGCAGCCCACGGGACTCCATGGATGGCTACACCTTC.

At least ten counts were recorded for this clonotype. The chain joins TRBV6-2 or TRBV6-3 to TRBJ1-3; no clear D gene. This CDR3 is built from 14 residues. Trimming cost V 2 bases and J 0 bases, with 5 bases left between them. CDR1 and CDR2 (germline): MNHEY, SVGEGT. The CDR3 sequence: CASSYGDSGNTIYF. In DNA, the CDR3 is TGTGCCAGCAGTTACGGAGACTCTGGAAACACCATATATTTT.

This clonotype was counted ten times or more. CDR3 sequence reads: CASSLSIPGLVYEQYF. The CDR3 DNA sequence: TGTGCCAGCAGCTTATCTATCCCAGGTTTGGTCTACGAGCAGTACTTC. The chain has TRBV7-6 and TRBJ2-7, with D unclear. Germline V gives CDR1 SGHVS, CDR2 FNYEAQ. The ends were cut back, 2 bases at V and 3 bases at J, with 17 bases in the middle. The CDR3 length is 16 residues.

This clonotype was seen more than once but under ten times. This sequence joins TRBV2 and TRBJ1-3, with D hard to call. CDR1 is SNHLY and CDR2 is FYNNEI in the germline V gene. The CDR3 consists of 15 residues. Between the trimmed V and J ends, which lost 6 bases and 4 bases, there was a span of 16 bases. CDR3 coding DNA: TGTGCCAGCAGCCGCGAAGAGATTGGAGGAAACACCATATATTTT. Translated, it gives CASSREEIGGNTIYF.

This clonotype was seen many times. The chain is built from TRBV10-3 and TRBJ2-7; 9 bases line up with TRBD1. CDR1 and CDR2 (germline): ENHRY, SYGVKD. V was clipped by 0 bases and J by 11 bases; unmatched bases: 17. The CDR3 length is 17 residues. CDR3 region: CAISESIGTGSPDAEYF. CDR3 nucleotide sequence: TGTGCCATCAGTGAGTCGATCGGGACAGGGAGTCCCGACGCGGAGTACTTC.